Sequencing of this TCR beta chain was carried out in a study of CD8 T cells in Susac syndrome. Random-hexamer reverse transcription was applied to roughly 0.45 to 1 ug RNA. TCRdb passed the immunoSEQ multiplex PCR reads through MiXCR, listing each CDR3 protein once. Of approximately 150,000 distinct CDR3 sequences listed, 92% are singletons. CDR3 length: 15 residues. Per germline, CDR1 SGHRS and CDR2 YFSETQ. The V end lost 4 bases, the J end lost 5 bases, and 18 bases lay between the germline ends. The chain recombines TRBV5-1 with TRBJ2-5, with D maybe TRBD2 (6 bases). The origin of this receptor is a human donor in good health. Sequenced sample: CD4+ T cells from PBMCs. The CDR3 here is CASSTAGGSGETQYF. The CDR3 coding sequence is TGCGCCAGCAGCACCGCCGGAGGGTCTGGGGAGACCCAGTACTTC. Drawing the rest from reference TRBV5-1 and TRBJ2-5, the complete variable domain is KAGVTQTPRYLIKTRGQQVTLSCSPISGHRSVSWYQQTPGQGLQFLFEYFSETQRNKGNFPGRFSGRQFSNSRSEMNVSTLELGDSALYLCASSTAGGSGETQYFGPGTRLLVL.